The rows below give T cell receptor beta chains drawn from one sample of a study of blood T cell repertoires in COVID-19. Only in-frame clones appear in the TCRdb table, and some are missing; sequencing was by immunoSEQ multiplex PCR. The sample records fewer than 70,000 clones, approximately 92% being singletons. What was sequenced was peripheral blood. These receptors came from a man over 45 with active COVID-19. The CDR3 runs from the conserved cysteine through the conserved F or W. D genes are given only for firm matches. Expanded clones are given a class, and other clones once, few, many or no size at all.

clone_size: NA
j_call: TRBJ2-5
v_call: TRBV9
d_call: NA
cdr3_aa: CASSAGRGPQETQYF
cdr3_nt: TGTGCCAGCAGCGCCGGGAGGGGGCCCCAAGAGACCCAGTACTTC

clone_size: NA
j_call: TRBJ2-4
v_call: TRBV25-1
d_call: TRBD2
cdr3_aa: CASSETSGDQEDIQYF
cdr3_nt: TGTGCCAGCAGTGAGACTAGCGGGGACCAAGAGGACATTCAGTACTTC

clone_size: NA
j_call: TRBJ2-7
v_call: TRBV7-2
d_call: TRBD2
cdr3_aa: CASSPGLAGEGEQYF
cdr3_nt: TGTGCCAGCAGCCCCGGACTAGCGGGGGAAGGCGAGCAGTACTTC

clone_size: NA
j_call: TRBJ1-1
v_call: TRBV7-2
d_call: NA
cdr3_aa: CASSPSRRGAEAFF
cdr3_nt: TGTGCCAGCAGTCCGTCCCGCAGGGGAGCAGAAGCTTTCTTT

clone_size: NA
j_call: TRBJ2-5
v_call: TRBV7-2
d_call: NA
cdr3_aa: CASSLFRGKETQYF
cdr3_nt: TGTGCCAGCAGCTTATTTAGGGGGAAAGAGACCCAGTACTTC

clone_size: once
j_call: TRBJ1-6
v_call: TRBV27
d_call: NA
cdr3_aa: CASSPTTGLLDSPLHF
cdr3_nt: TGTGCCAGCAGTCCGACGACAGGCCTACTCGATTCACCCCTCCACTTT

clone_size: NA
j_call: TRBJ1-4
v_call: TRBV7-9
d_call: TRBD1
cdr3_aa: CASSEGTVNEKLFF
cdr3_nt: TGTGCCAGCAGTGAAGGGACAGTTAATGAAAAACTGTTTTTT

clone_size: NA
j_call: TRBJ1-2
v_call: TRBV7-2
d_call: NA
cdr3_aa: CASSPRQGDYGYTF
cdr3_nt: TGTGCCAGCAGCCCCCGCCAGGGCGACTATGGCTACACCTTC

clone_size: NA
j_call: TRBJ2-3
v_call: TRBV11-2
d_call: NA
cdr3_aa: CASSSGEGHPDTQYF
cdr3_nt: TGTGCCAGCAGCTCGGGAGAAGGCCACCCAGATACGCAGTATTTT

clone_size: NA
j_call: TRBJ1-1
v_call: TRBV5-1
d_call: NA
cdr3_aa: CASSLEGHTEAFF
cdr3_nt: TGCGCCAGCAGCTTGGAGGGGCACACTGAAGCTTTCTTT

clone_size: NA
j_call: TRBJ1-1
v_call: TRBV2
d_call: NA
cdr3_aa: CASSETSRVTEAFF
cdr3_nt: TGTGCCAGCAGTGAAACCTCCCGGGTCACTGAAGCTTTCTTT

clone_size: NA
j_call: TRBJ2-7
v_call: TRBV5-6
d_call: NA
cdr3_aa: CASSFETEPYEQYF
cdr3_nt: TGTGCCAGCAGCTTTGAGACAGAGCCTTACGAGCAGTACTTC